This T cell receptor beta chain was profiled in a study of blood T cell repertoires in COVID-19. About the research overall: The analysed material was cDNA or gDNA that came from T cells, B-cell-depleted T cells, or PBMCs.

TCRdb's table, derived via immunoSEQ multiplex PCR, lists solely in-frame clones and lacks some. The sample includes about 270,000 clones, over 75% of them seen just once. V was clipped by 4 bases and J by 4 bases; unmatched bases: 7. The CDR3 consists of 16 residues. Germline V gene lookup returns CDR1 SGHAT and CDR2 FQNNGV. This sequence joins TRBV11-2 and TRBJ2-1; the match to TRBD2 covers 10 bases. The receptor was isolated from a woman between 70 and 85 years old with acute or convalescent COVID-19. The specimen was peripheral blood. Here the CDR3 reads CASSSLAGGPYNEQFF. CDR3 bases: TGTGCCAGCAGCTCCTTAGCGGGGGGTCCTTACAATGAGCAGTTCTTC.